The present entry profiles one T cell receptor beta chain with its context. This sample was taken from a study of T cell changes during pregnancy in multiple sclerosis. CDR1 and CDR2 (germline): SGHVS, FQNEAQ. V was pared by 1 base and J by 5 bases, with 10 bases of the junction left unmatched. The CDR3 extends over 17 amino acids. Profiling relied on immunoSEQ multiplex PCR, and the TCRdb table lists in-frame clones only, not all of them. The sample has roughly 40,000 clones; around four fifths are singletons. This receptor was taken from a female donor with multiple sclerosis, enrolled in a pregnancy study. The chain combines TRBV7-8 with TRBJ2-7; TRBD2 matches at 11 bases. Sequences were derived from CD4+ T cells from peripheral blood mononuclear cells, sampled before pregnancy. The CDR3 DNA sequence: TGTGCCAGCAGCTTAGTCGGTGGAGGACTAGCGGGCCACGAGCAGTACTTC. Encoded protein: CASSLVGGGLAGHEQYF. The whole variable domain, remainder taken from reference TRBV7-8 and TRBJ2-7, is GAGVSQSPRYKVAKRGQDVALRCDPISGHVSLFWYQQALGQGPEFLTYFQNEAQLDKSGLPSDRFFAERPEGSVSTLKIQRTQQEDSAVYLCASSLVGGGLAGHEQYFGPGTRLTVT.